This T cell receptor (beta chain) emerged from a study of response to subunit inactivated influenza vaccine. As to this clonotype: Germline and junction disagree at one end, which may indicate a read error.

Germline CDR1 KGHSH, CDR2 LQKENI. This CDR3 has 15 amino acids. Using its own MiXCR run on the RT-PCR reads, TCRdb lists one record per CDR3 protein. This table holds 650,000 to 800,000 distinct CDR3 sequences, over 11% found once. This chain connects TRBV18 to TRBJ2-1; D is unclear. This receptor was obtained from a man aged 50 to 59 who received an inactivated influenza vaccine. Sequences were derived from PBMCs from blood, sampled around 15 days before vaccination. The CDR3 protein is CASSPAVSAPQFKIF. The CDR3 DNA reads TGTGCCAGCTCACCGGCGGTTAGTGCCCCCCAATTTAAGATCTTC.